Below, 28 T cell receptor beta chains from the same sample are listed, as sequenced in a study of graft-versus-host responses after intestinal transplantation. Antigens for these TCRs are unknown. Sequencing was performed with immunoSEQ multiplex PCR; in TCRdb, only in-frame clones are kept and a portion is missing. The repertoire holds 55,000 to 80,000 clones, with roughly 90% as singletons. Sequences were derived from unstimulated CD8+ T cells sorted from spleen or lymph node cells, sampled before transplant. Source of these receptors: a human donor who was the organ donor for an intestinal transplant.

This chain joins TRBV6-1 and TRBJ2-7; weak D call: TRBD2 (5 bases). V lost 8 bases, J lost 6 bases, and 8 bases lay in between. The V gene's germline CDR1 is MNHNS and CDR2 SASEGT. The CDR3 has 10 amino acids. CDR3 nucleotides: TGTGCCAGCCGAGGAGGCGAGCAGTACTTC. Translation gives CASRGGEQYF.

DNA for the CDR3: TGTGCCAGCAGCCTGACAGTCAACACTGAAGCTTTCTTT. It encodes CASSLTVNTEAFF. The rearrangement links TRBV5-6 to TRBJ1-1; tentatively, D is TRBD1 (5 bases). The CDR3 loop spans 13 amino acids. Trimming removed 4 bases from V and 2 bases from J, with 9 bases in between. Germline loops: CDR1 SGHDT, CDR2 YYEEEE.

The rearrangement links TRBV4-1 to TRBJ1-2; D unclear. V dropped 2 bases and J dropped 1 base, with 14 bases sitting between them. This CDR3 comprises 16 residues. CDR1 and CDR2 (germline): MGHRA, YSYEKL. CDR3 sequence reads: CASSQIRVINNYGYTF. CDR3 coding DNA: TGCGCCAGCAGCCAAATCCGCGTCATTAATAACTATGGCTACACCTTC.

The DNA for the CDR3 is TGTGCCAGCAGCTTGGACTTGGGGGGGCGGGGCTACACCTTC. This translates into CASSLDLGGRGYTF. V is TRBV5-4 and J is TRBJ1-2; maybe TRBD1 (6 bases). Between the trimmed V and J ends, which lost 0 bases and 8 bases, there was a span of 14 bases. In germline, CDR1 is SGHNT, CDR2 YYREEE (reference sequence). The CDR3 contains 14 residues.

The chain is built from TRBV30 and TRBJ2-1; 10 positions agree with TRBD2. The germline V gene encodes CDR1 GTSNPN and CDR2 SVGIG (reference sequence). The CDR3 runs 14 residues. Trimming at V came to 2 bases and at J to 6 bases, leaving 4 bases not matched to a gene. As DNA, the CDR3 is TGTGCCTGGAGTATAGCGGGAGGCCTCAATGAGCAGTTCTTC. Amino acids: CAWSIAGGLNEQFF.

The chain couples TRBV6-1 to TRBJ1-4; 9 nucleotides match TRBD1. CDR3 length: 16 amino acids. J lost 8 bases, V lost 0 bases, and 7 bases had no gene match. CDR1 and CDR2 (germline): MNHNS, SASEGT. The CDR3 here is CASSEARTGVREKLFF. Here the CDR3 DNA reads TGTGCCAGCAGTGAAGCCAGGACAGGGGTTAGAGAAAAACTGTTTTTT.

J is TRBJ2-1 and V is TRBV27, with D tentatively TRBD2 (6 bases). The V gene lost 6 bases and the J gene lost 2 bases, with 14 bases spanning the gap. This CDR3 spans 15 amino acids. CDR1 MNHEY and CDR2 SMNVEV come from the germline V gene (reference sequence). Here the CDR3 reads CASSLMGTAYNEQFF. The CDR3 DNA reads as TGTGCCAGCAGCTTAATGGGGACTGCCTACAATGAGCAGTTCTTC.

The chain combines TRBV28 with TRBJ2-7, with a tentative D call TRBD2 (6 bases). This CDR3 contains 15 residues. The germline V gene encodes CDR1 MDHEN and CDR2 SYDVKM. Trimming removed 3 bases at V and 1 base at J, with 13 bases between. The CDR3 sequence: CASSFSGLWSYEQYF. The CDR3 DNA follows: TGTGCCAGCAGTTTTAGCGGTTTGTGGTCCTACGAGCAGTACTTC.

The chain employs TRBV28 and TRBJ1-1; D not certain. The ends were cut back, 1 base at V and 6 bases at J, with 9 bases in the middle. The CDR3 is made up of 13 amino acids. Germline CDR1 MDHEN, CDR2 SYDVKM. This CDR3 is CASSLSVPPEAFF. CDR3 nucleotides: TGTGCCAGCAGTTTATCAGTCCCTCCTGAAGCTTTCTTT.

The chain combines TRBV7-6 with TRBJ2-1; possible D gene TRBD2, 6 bases. Germline V gene lookup returns CDR1 SGHVS and CDR2 FNYEAQ. Trimming took off 5 bases at V and 1 base at J, with 15 bases between the two ends. There are 16 residues in the CDR3. The chain's CDR3 is CASSPQGLASYNEQFF. CDR3 nucleotides: TGTGCCAGCAGCCCCCAGGGACTGGCATCCTACAATGAGCAGTTCTTC.

The CDR3, as DNA: TGTGCCAGCAGCTTAGACTCACGGGAGGAGCGCCTCACAGATACGCAGTATTTT. Translation: CASSLDSREERLTDTQYF. This chain joins TRBV7-9 and TRBJ2-3, with TRBD2 matching 7 bases. The V gene's germline CDR1 is SEHNR and CDR2 FQNEAQ (reference sequence). V lost 1 base to trimming and J lost 2 bases; unmatched junction nucleotides: 12. The CDR3 length is 18 residues.

The chain couples TRBV11-2 to TRBJ2-5; D is ambiguous. V was cut by 5 bases and J by 3 bases, with 10 bases left in between. CDR3 size: 13 residues. Germline V gives CDR1 SGHAT, CDR2 FQNNGV. For the CDR3, the DNA is TGTGCCAGCAGCCCTGCGGTAGAAGAGACCCAGTACTTC. Its translation is CASSPAVEETQYF.

The chain combines TRBV11-2 with TRBJ2-7; weak D call: TRBD2 (5 bases). Trimming stripped 4 bases from V and 3 bases from J, with 7 bases between. CDR1 is SGHAT and CDR2 is FQNNGV in the germline V gene. The CDR3 covers 12 residues. CDR3 residues: CASSSDYYEQYF. The CDR3 DNA is TGTGCCAGCAGCTCAGACTACTACGAGCAGTACTTC. The full variable domain, with the rest looked up from reference TRBV11-2 and TRBJ2-7, is EAGVAQSPRYKIIEKRQSVAFWCNPISGHATLYWYQQILGQGPKLLIQFQNNGVVDDSQLPKDRFSAERLKGVDSTLKIQPAKLEDSAVYLCASSSDYYEQYFGPGTRLTVT.

V usage is TRBV28 and J usage is TRBJ2-7; no firm D call. Germline V lookup: CDR1 MDHEN, CDR2 SYDVKM. With 3 bases removed from V and 3 bases from J, the gap between germline ends came to 18 bases. The CDR3 contains 16 residues. CDR3 amino acids: CASSFLFVGQDYEQYF. For the CDR3, the DNA is TGTGCCAGCAGTTTCCTATTCGTTGGGCAGGACTACGAGCAGTACTTC. The full variable domain, rest sourced from reference TRBV28 and TRBJ2-7, is DVKVTQSSRYLVKRTGEKVFLECVQDMDHENMFWYRQDPGLGLRLIYFSYDVKMKEKGDIPEGYSVSREKKERFSLILESASTNQTSMYLCASSFLFVGQDYEQYFGPGTRLTVT.

This chain links TRBV9 with TRBJ2-3; 7 bases agree with TRBD1. Looked up from germline, CDR1 is SGDLS and CDR2 is YYNGEE. Losses at the gene ends were 0 bases for V and 5 bases for J; bases not matched to a gene: 0. This CDR3 is 13 amino acids long. The DNA for the CDR3 is TGTGCCAGCAGCGTAGGACAGGGAGATACGCAGTATTTT. Translating gives CASSVGQGDTQYF.

The chain employs TRBV2 and TRBJ1-2; perhaps TRBD1 as D (5 bases). CDR3 size: 14 residues. The germline V gene has CDR1 SNHLY and CDR2 FYNNEI. V was pared by 3 bases and J by 3 bases, with 11 bases between. The CDR3 bases are TGTGCCAGCAGTGAGTGGGGGGGGGACTATGGCTACACCTTC. Translating gives CASSEWGGDYGYTF.

By proportion, this clone is medium-sized. The chain carries TRBV11-1 and TRBJ2-7; D unresolved. This CDR3 is built from 14 residues. Germline V CDR1 and CDR2: SGHAT, FQDESV (reference sequence). V was clipped by 0 bases and J by 2 bases, with 8 bases between them. CDR3: CASSLAYSTYEQYF. DNA for the CDR3: TGTGCCAGCAGCTTAGCCTACAGTACCTACGAGCAGTACTTC.

This clone was seen a single time. The J gene is TRBJ1-2, the V gene TRBV29-1, with 8 bases matching TRBD1. Per germline, CDR1 SQVTM and CDR2 ANQGSEA. This CDR3 has 15 amino acids. The junction had 7 bases not matched to a gene; V was cut back by 1 base and J by 3 bases. CDR3 DNA sequence: TGCAGCGTTGAAGCCTCGGACAGGGTCGACTATGGCTACACCTTC. This translates into CSVEASDRVDYGYTF.

The chain has TRBV14 and TRBJ2-1, with 10 nucleotides matching TRBD2. CDR1 is SGHDN, CDR2 FVKESK, per germline. J was trimmed by 3 bases and V by 5 bases; bases with no gene match: 7. The CDR3 is 16 residues long. CDR3 bases: TGTGCCAGCAGCAACCCCCCTAGCGGGAGCTACAATGAGCAGTTCTTC. Translating gives CASSNPPSGSYNEQFF.

The gene calls are TRBV2 and TRBJ1-2; D is possibly TRBD1 (5 bases). Trimming pared 7 bases from V and 2 bases from J, leaving 14 bases between. Germline V gene lookup returns CDR1 SNHLY and CDR2 FYNNEI. The CDR3 is made up of 14 amino acids. The CDR3 nucleotides are TGTGCCAGCATTGGGGGGATGACGAACTATGGCTACACCTTC. Its translation: CASIGGMTNYGYTF.

The V and J genes are TRBV5-1 and TRBJ2-7; 8 bases match TRBD1. V lost 3 bases to trimming and J lost 5 bases; unmatched junction nucleotides: 4. The CDR3 extends over 13 amino acids. The germline gives CDR1 SGHRS, CDR2 YFSETQ. CDR3 coding DNA: TGCGCCAGCAGCTCCGGACAGGGCAACGAGCAGTACTTC. It specifies CASSSGQGNEQYF.

The rearrangement joins TRBV19 to TRBJ2-7; TRBD2 agrees at 9 bases. Germline V gene sequence: CDR1 LNHDA, CDR2 SQIVND (reference sequence). The CDR3 totals 13 residues. The V segment lost 3 bases and the J segment 3 bases; nucleotides outside the gene matches: 0. The CDR3 loop reads CASSISGSYEQYF. In DNA form, the CDR3 reads TGTGCCAGTAGTATTAGCGGGAGCTACGAGCAGTACTTC.

The chain couples TRBV6-1 to TRBJ1-1; the match to TRBD1 covers 8 bases. V lost 2 bases, J lost 2 bases, and 4 bases stayed unmatched. The CDR3 loop spans 15 amino acids. From germline, CDR1 is MNHNS and CDR2 SASEGT. The CDR3 bases are TGTGCCAGCAGTGAATATTCAGGGGGCAACACTGAAGCTTTCTTT. Residues: CASSEYSGGNTEAFF.

The CDR3 here is CASSLGSHVAGGQGGEQFF. As DNA, the CDR3 is TGTGCCAGCAGCTTGGGATCCCATGTAGCGGGAGGCCAGGGAGGTGAGCAGTTCTTC. The V and J genes are TRBV7-9 and TRBJ2-1; 10 bases match TRBD2. This CDR3 has 19 residues. CDR1 is SEHNR and CDR2 is FQNEAQ in the germline V gene (reference sequence). V was clipped by 3 bases and J by 9 bases; unmatched bases: 20.

The J gene is TRBJ1-4, the V gene TRBV6-6; D is perhaps TRBD1 (5 bases). The CDR3 is 12 amino acids. The V gene lost 8 bases and the J gene lost 11 bases, with 15 bases spanning the gap. Germline V gene lookup returns CDR1 MNHNY and CDR2 SVGAGI (reference sequence). CDR3 in amino acids: CASLWGLRKLFF. CDR3 coding DNA: TGTGCCAGCCTCTGGGGACTTCGGAAACTGTTTTTT.

The chain combines TRBV9 with TRBJ2-7; D is possibly TRBD2 (5 bases). Between the trimmed V and J ends, which lost 3 bases and 5 bases, there was a span of 9 bases. From germline, CDR1 is SGDLS and CDR2 YYNGEE. This CDR3 is 12 amino acids long. CDR3 nucleotides: TGTGCCAGCAGCGGAGGGCACAACGAGCAGTACTTC. Amino acids: CASSGGHNEQYF.

The chain couples TRBV16 to TRBJ1-2; the D is unclear. The CDR3 contains 14 residues. Germline-derived CDR1 and CDR2 are KGHSY and FQNENV. Trimming took off 1 base at V and 5 bases at J, with 11 bases between the two ends. CDR3 DNA sequence: TGTGCCAGCAGCCAATGGTACCTTCTATATGGCTACACCTTC. Translation: CASSQWYLLYGYTF.

This clone was detected only a few times. This rearrangement joins TRBV2 to TRBJ2-3; 9 bases match TRBD2. The CDR3 has 17 amino acids. The V and J ends lost 1 base and 4 bases, in that order; junction bases with no gene match: 9. Per the germline V gene, CDR1 is SNHLY and CDR2 is FYNNEI. CDR3 in amino acids: CASSEESSGTFADTQYF. The CDR3 DNA follows: TGTGCCAGCAGTGAAGAGTCTAGCGGGACATTTGCAGATACGCAGTATTTT.